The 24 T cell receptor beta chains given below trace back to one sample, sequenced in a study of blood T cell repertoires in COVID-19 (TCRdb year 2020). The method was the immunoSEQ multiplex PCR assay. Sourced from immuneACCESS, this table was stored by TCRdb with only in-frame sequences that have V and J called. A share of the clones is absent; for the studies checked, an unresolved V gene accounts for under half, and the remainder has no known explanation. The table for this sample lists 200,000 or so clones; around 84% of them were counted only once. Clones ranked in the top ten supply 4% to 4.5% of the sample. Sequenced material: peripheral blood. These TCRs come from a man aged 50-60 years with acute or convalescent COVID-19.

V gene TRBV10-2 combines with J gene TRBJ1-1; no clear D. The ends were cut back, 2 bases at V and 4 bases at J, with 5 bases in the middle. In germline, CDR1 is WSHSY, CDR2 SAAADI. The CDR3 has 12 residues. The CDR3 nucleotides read TGCGCCAGCAGTGAGGGAGGCACTGAAGCTTTCTTT. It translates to CASSEGGTEAFF.

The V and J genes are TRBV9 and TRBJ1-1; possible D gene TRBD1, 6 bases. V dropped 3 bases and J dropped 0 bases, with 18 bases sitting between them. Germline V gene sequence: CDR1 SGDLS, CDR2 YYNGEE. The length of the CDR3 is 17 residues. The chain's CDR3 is CASSGQTGLFMNTEAFF. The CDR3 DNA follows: TGTGCCAGCAGCGGTCAGACAGGACTCTTCATGAACACTGAAGCTTTCTTT.

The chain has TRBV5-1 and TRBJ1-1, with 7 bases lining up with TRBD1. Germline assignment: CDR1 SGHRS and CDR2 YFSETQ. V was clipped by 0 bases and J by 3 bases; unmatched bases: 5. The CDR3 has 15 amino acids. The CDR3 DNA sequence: TGCGCCAGCAGCTTGGCTTCAGGGGGGTACACTGAAGCTTTCTTT. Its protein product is CASSLASGGYTEAFF.

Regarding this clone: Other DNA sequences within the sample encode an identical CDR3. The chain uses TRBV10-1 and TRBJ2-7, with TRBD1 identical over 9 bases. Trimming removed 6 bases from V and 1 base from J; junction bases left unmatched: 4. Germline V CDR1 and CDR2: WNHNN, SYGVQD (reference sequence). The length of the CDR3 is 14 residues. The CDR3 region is CASRAGTGSYEQYF. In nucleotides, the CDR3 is TGCGCCAGCAGGGCCGGGACAGGGTCCTACGAGCAGTACTTC.

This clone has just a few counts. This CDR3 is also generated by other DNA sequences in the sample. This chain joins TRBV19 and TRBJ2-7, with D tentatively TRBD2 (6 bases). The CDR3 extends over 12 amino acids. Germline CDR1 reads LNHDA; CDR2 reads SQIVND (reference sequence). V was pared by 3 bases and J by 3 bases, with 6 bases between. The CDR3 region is CASSMGGYEQYF. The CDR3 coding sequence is TGTGCCAGTAGTATGGGGGGCTACGAGCAGTACTTC.

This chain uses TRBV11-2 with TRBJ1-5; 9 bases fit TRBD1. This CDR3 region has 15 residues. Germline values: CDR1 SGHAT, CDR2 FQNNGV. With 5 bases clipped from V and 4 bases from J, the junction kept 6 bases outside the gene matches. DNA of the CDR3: TGTGCCAGCAGCCCGGGACAGGGCAGGAATCAGCCCCAGCATTTT. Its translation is CASSPGQGRNQPQHF.

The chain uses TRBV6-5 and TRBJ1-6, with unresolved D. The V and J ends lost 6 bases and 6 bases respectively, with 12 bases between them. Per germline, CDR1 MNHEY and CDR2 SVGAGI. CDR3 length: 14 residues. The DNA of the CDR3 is TGTGCCAGCAGACCGGGAACGATTAATTCACCCCTCCACTTT. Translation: CASRPGTINSPLHF.

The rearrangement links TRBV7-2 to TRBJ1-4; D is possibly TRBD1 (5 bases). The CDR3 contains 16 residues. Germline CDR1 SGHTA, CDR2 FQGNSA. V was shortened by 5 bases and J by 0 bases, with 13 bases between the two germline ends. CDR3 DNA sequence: TGTGCCAGCAGCCCATGGACATCCCCAACTAATGAAAAACTGTTTTTT. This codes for CASSPWTSPTNEKLFF.

CDR3 residues: CASRWTGDQPQHF. The CDR3 bases are TGTGCCAGCAGATGGACAGGAGATCAGCCCCAGCATTTT. The rearrangement uses TRBV2 and TRBJ1-5, with 7 bases matching TRBD1. The CDR3 totals 13 residues. With V trimmed by 6 bases and J by 5 bases, 4 bases remained unmatched. From germline, CDR1 is SNHLY and CDR2 FYNNEI.

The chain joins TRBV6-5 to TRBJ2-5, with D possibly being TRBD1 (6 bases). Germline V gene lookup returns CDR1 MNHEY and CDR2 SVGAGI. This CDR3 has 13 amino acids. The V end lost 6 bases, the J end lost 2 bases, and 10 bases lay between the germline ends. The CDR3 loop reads CASRGTPQETQYF. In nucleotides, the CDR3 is TGTGCCAGCAGAGGGACACCGCAAGAGACCCAGTACTTC.

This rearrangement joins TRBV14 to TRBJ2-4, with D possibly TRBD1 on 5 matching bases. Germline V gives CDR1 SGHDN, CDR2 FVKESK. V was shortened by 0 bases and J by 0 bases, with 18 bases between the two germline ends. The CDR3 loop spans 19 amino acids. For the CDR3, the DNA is TGTGCCAGCAGCCAAGAGAAGGGGTCTAACTTCTTAGCCAAAAACATTCAGTACTTC. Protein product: CASSQEKGSNFLAKNIQYF.

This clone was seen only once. CDR3 sequence reads: CASSQEKDSYEQYF. Written as DNA, the CDR3 is TGCGCCAGCAGCCAAGAGAAGGACAGTTACGAGCAGTACTTC. The chain is built from TRBV4-1 and TRBJ2-7; weak D call: TRBD1 (6 bases). The CDR3 is 14 amino acids. The V end was cut by 0 bases, the J end by 4 bases, with 10 bases between. The germline gives CDR1 MGHRA, CDR2 YSYEKL.

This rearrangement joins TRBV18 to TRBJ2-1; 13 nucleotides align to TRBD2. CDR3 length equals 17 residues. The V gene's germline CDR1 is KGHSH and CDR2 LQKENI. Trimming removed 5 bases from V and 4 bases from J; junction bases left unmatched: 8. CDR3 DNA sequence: TGTGCCAGCTCATCGACTGGGACTAGCGGGGATTACAATGAGCAGTTCTTC. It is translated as CASSSTGTSGDYNEQFF.

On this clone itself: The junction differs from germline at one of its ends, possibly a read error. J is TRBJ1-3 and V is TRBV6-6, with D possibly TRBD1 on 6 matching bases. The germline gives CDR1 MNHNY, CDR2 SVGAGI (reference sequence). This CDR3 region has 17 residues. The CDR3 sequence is CASSQQRWAGAGNTIHF. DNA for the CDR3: TGTGCCAGCAGTCAACAAAGGTGGGCAGGGGCTGGAAACACCATACATTTT.

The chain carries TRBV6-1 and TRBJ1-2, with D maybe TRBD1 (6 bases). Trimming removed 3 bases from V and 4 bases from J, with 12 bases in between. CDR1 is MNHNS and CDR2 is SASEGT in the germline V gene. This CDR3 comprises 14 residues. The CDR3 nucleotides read TGTGCCAGCAGTGACGGACAGTGGGCCTATGGCTACACCTTC. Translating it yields CASSDGQWAYGYTF.

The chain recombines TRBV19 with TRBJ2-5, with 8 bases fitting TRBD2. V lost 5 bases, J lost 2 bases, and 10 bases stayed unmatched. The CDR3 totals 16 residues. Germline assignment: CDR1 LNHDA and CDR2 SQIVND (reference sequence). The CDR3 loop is CASSPGTRGSQETQYF. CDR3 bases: TGTGCCAGTAGTCCAGGGACTAGGGGATCACAAGAGACCCAGTACTTC.

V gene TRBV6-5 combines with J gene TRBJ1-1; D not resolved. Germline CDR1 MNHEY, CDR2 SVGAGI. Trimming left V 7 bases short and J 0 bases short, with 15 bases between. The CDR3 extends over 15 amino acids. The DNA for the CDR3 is TGTGCCAGCAAGGTGGCAGGATCCATGAACACTGAAGCTTTCTTT. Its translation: CASKVAGSMNTEAFF.

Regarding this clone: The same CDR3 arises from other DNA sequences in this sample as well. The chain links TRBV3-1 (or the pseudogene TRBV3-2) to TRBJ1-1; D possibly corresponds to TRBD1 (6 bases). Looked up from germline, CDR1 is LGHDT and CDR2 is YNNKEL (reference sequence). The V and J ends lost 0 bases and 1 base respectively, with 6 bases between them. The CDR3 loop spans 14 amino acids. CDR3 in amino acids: CASSQDRGNTEAFF. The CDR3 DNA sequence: TGTGCCAGCAGCCAAGACAGGGGGAACACTGAAGCTTTCTTT.

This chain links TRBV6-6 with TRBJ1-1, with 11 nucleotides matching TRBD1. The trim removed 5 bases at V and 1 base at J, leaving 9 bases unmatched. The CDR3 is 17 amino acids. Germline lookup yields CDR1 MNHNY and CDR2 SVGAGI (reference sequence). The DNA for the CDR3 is TGTGCCAGCAGTCCCGGACAGGGGGCAGGGAGGAACACTGAAGCTTTCTTT. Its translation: CASSPGQGAGRNTEAFF.

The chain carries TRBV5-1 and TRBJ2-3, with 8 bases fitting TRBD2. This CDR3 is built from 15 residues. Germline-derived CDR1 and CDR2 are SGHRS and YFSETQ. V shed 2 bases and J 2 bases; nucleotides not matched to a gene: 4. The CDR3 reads CASSFAGGNTDTQYF. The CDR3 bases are TGCGCCAGCAGCTTTGCGGGGGGCAACACAGATACGCAGTATTTT. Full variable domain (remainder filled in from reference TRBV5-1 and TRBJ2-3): KAGVTQTPRYLIKTRGQQVTLSCSPISGHRSVSWYQQTPGQGLQFLFEYFSETQRNKGNFPGRFSGRQFSNSRSEMNVSTLELGDSALYLCASSFAGGNTDTQYFGPGTRLTVL.

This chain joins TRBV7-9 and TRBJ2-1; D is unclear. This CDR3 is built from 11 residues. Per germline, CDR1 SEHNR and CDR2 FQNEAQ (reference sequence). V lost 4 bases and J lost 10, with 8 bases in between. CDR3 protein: CASSSSREQFF. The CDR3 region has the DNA TGTGCCAGCAGCTCGTCGCGAGAGCAGTTCTTC.

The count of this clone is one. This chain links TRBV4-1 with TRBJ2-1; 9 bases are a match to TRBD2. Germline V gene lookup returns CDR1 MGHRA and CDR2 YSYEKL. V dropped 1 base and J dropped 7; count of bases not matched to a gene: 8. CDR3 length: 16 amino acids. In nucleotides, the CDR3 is TGCGCCAGCAGCCAAGGTCCGCGGGGGGGCTGGAATGAGCAGTTCTTC. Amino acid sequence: CASSQGPRGGWNEQFF.

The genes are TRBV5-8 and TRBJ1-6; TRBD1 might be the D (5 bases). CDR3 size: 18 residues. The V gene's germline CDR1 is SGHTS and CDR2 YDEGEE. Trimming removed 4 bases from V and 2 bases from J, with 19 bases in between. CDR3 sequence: CASSPRPAGYPYNSPLHF. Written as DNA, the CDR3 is TGTGCCAGCAGCCCCCGCCCCGCAGGGTACCCCTATAATTCACCCCTCCACTTT.

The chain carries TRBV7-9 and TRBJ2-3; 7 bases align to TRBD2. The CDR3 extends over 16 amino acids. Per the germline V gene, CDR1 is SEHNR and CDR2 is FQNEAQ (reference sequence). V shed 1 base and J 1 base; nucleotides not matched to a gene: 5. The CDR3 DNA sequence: TGTGCCAGCAGCTTAGTTTTGGCGGGGGGCACAGATACGCAGTATTTT. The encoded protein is CASSLVLAGGTDTQYF.